The rows below give T cell receptor beta chains drawn from one sample of a study of regulatory T cells in long-lasting Graves disease. MiXCR, run by TCRdb on the multiplex PCR reads, gives a single entry per CDR3 protein. The sample includes 650,000 to 700,000 distinct CDR3 sequences, about 32% seen only once; the top ten take 35% to 55%. The sequences come from peripheral blood mononuclear cells (PBMCs), collected when the disease was refractory, from a patient treated with antithyroid drugs. These receptors came from a female donor with Graves disease. Each CDR3 is given with its conserved first and last residue. The D gene is left open where the match is weak. Not all rows give a size; the values are once, few, many and, for expanded clones, a class.

v_call: TRBV12-3/TRBV12-4; j_call: TRBJ1-2; clone_size: many; d_call: .; cdr3_nt: TGTGCCAGCAGCCCGACAGGCGACAACTATGGCTACACCTTC; cdr3_aa: CASSPTGDNYGYTF
v_call: TRBV12-3/TRBV12-4; j_call: TRBJ2-2; clone_size: few; d_call: .; cdr3_nt: TGTGCCAGCAGCTTAATGGTGCCCGGGGAGCTGTTTTTT; cdr3_aa: CASSLMVPGELFF
v_call: TRBV7-6; j_call: TRBJ2-7; clone_size: .; d_call: TRBD1; cdr3_nt: TGTGCCAGCAGCCCCGCTTATGGACAGGGTTACGAGCAGTACTTC; cdr3_aa: CASSPAYGQGYEQYF
v_call: TRBV12-3/TRBV12-4; j_call: TRBJ1-4; clone_size: many; d_call: TRBD1; cdr3_nt: TGTGCCAGCAGTCCGGCCCCGACAGGGATTGAGGGACTGTTTTTT; cdr3_aa: CASSPAPTGIEGLFF
v_call: TRBV6-1; j_call: TRBJ1-1; clone_size: many; d_call: .; cdr3_nt: TGTGCCAGTGTTTTTGCGAACACTGAAGCTTTCTTT; cdr3_aa: CASVFANTEAFF
v_call: TRBV18; j_call: TRBJ2-7; clone_size: .; d_call: TRBD1; cdr3_nt: TGTGCCAGCTCACCAAGGGGACAGGGGCCCTACGAGCAGTACTTC; cdr3_aa: CASSPRGQGPYEQYF
v_call: TRBV7-9; j_call: TRBJ1-1; clone_size: .; d_call: .; cdr3_nt: TGTGCCAGCAGCTTGGGCGACATCGGTCGTGGTGAAGCTTTCTTT; cdr3_aa: CASSLGDIGRGEAFF
v_call: TRBV29-1; j_call: TRBJ1-1; clone_size: once; d_call: .; cdr3_nt: TGCAGCGCCCCTGCAGGGGCTGAAGCTTTCTTT; cdr3_aa: CSAPAGAEAFF
v_call: TRBV7-9; j_call: TRBJ1-1; clone_size: .; d_call: .; cdr3_nt: TGTGCCAGCAGCTTAAAAGCGGATGGGAAAAGGGAAGCTTTCTTT; cdr3_aa: CASSLKADGKREAFF
v_call: TRBV20-1; j_call: TRBJ1-2; clone_size: .; d_call: TRBD1; cdr3_nt: TGCAGCACTCAAATCCCGGGACAGGCGTCTGGCTACACCTTC; cdr3_aa: CSTQIPGQASGYTF
v_call: TRBV7-9; j_call: TRBJ1-2; clone_size: .; d_call: .; cdr3_nt: TGTGCCAGCAGTTCCTCAGACAGTGACAATGGCTACACCTTC; cdr3_aa: CASSSSDSDNGYTF
v_call: TRBV14; j_call: TRBJ1-2; clone_size: few; d_call: .; cdr3_nt: TGTGCCAGCAGCCAAGATCTCGGAGACTATGGCTACACCTTC; cdr3_aa: CASSQDLGDYGYTF
v_call: TRBV28; j_call: TRBJ2-6; clone_size: few; d_call: .; cdr3_nt: TGTGCCAGCCTAACCGCGGAGGTTGGGGCCAACGTCCTGACTTTC; cdr3_aa: CASLTAEVGANVLTF
v_call: TRBV6-1; j_call: TRBJ1-2; clone_size: .; d_call: .; cdr3_nt: TGTGCCAGCAGTCAACAGGGTGCTAATGGCTACACCTTC; cdr3_aa: CASSQQGANGYTF
v_call: TRBV28; j_call: TRBJ1-5; clone_size: .; d_call: .; cdr3_nt: TGTGCCAGCAGTTTATCCTACGGCAGGGCGGTCCAGCCCCAGCATTTT; cdr3_aa: CASSLSYGRAVQPQHF
v_call: TRBV9; j_call: TRBJ2-2; clone_size: few; d_call: .; cdr3_nt: TGTGCCAGCAGCGTAGGGGTCACCGGGGAGCTGTTTTTT; cdr3_aa: CASSVGVTGELFF
v_call: TRBV11-2; j_call: TRBJ1-2; clone_size: many; d_call: TRBD1; cdr3_nt: TGTGCCAGCAGCTTCCCAGGACAGGGGGGCTATGGCTACACCTTC; cdr3_aa: CASSFPGQGGYGYTF
v_call: TRBV6-1; j_call: TRBJ2-7; clone_size: many; d_call: .; cdr3_nt: TGTGCCAGCAGTACAGGTTTAGAAAAGCAGTACTTC; cdr3_aa: CASSTGLEKQYF
v_call: TRBV10-3; j_call: TRBJ2-4; clone_size: few; d_call: .; cdr3_nt: TGTGCCATCAGTGGGACCCCTGGGAACATTCAGTACTTC; cdr3_aa: CAISGTPGNIQYF
v_call: TRBV2; j_call: TRBJ2-7; clone_size: .; d_call: TRBD2; cdr3_nt: TGTGCCAGCGGGGTTTCTAGCGGGAGTTGGGAGCAGTACTTC; cdr3_aa: CASGVSSGSWEQYF
v_call: TRBV27; j_call: TRBJ2-7; clone_size: .; d_call: TRBD1; cdr3_nt: TGTGCCAGCACCGACAGGGGAGGTCAGTACGAGCAGTACTTC; cdr3_aa: CASTDRGGQYEQYF
v_call: TRBV5-1; j_call: TRBJ1-5; clone_size: few; d_call: .; cdr3_nt: TGCGCCAGCAGCTTATACATAAATCAGCCCCAGCATTTT; cdr3_aa: CASSLYINQPQHF
v_call: TRBV28; j_call: TRBJ2-7; clone_size: few; d_call: .; cdr3_nt: TGTGCCAGCAGTAACCCCTGGGCAGGTGGACCCTGCGAGCAGTACTTC; cdr3_aa: CASSNPWAGGPCEQYF
v_call: TRBV6-1; j_call: TRBJ1-1; clone_size: .; d_call: .; cdr3_nt: TGTGCCAGCAGACGTCCAGGCCAACCAAACACTGAAGCTTTCTTT; cdr3_aa: CASRRPGQPNTEAFF
v_call: TRBV5-8; j_call: TRBJ1-1; clone_size: .; d_call: .; cdr3_nt: TGTGCCAGCAGCCCTGAAGCTTTCTTT; cdr3_aa: CASSPEAFF
v_call: TRBV7-2; j_call: TRBJ2-7; clone_size: few; d_call: .; cdr3_nt: TGTGCCAGCAGCTTACTCAGATCGTCCTACGAGCAGTACTTC; cdr3_aa: CASSLLRSSYEQYF
v_call: TRBV7-3; j_call: TRBJ2-7; clone_size: few; d_call: .; cdr3_nt: TGTGCCAGCAGCTTAGGCGGATCCGGGTCGCTAGCCGGGCAGTACTTC; cdr3_aa: CASSLGGSGSLAGQYF
v_call: TRBV6-1; j_call: TRBJ1-2; clone_size: many; d_call: .; cdr3_nt: TGTGCCACAACCCGGGGCTCTAGATATGGCTACACCTTC; cdr3_aa: CATTRGSRYGYTF
v_call: TRBV6-1; j_call: TRBJ2-7; clone_size: .; d_call: .; cdr3_nt: TGTGCCAGCAGTCGGAGACTAGACTCCTACGAGCAGTACTTC; cdr3_aa: CASSRRLDSYEQYF
v_call: TRBV6-1; j_call: TRBJ1-5; clone_size: .; d_call: .; cdr3_nt: TGTGCCAGCAGTGAAACAGGGTTCCGCGAACAGCCCCAGCATTTT; cdr3_aa: CASSETGFREQPQHF
v_call: TRBV6-5; j_call: TRBJ2-7; clone_size: .; d_call: TRBD2; cdr3_nt: TGTGCCAGCAGTTATAGGGCTAGCGGGAGGAGCTCCTACGAGCAGTACTTC; cdr3_aa: CASSYRASGRSSYEQYF
v_call: TRBV12-3/TRBV12-4; j_call: TRBJ1-1; clone_size: .; d_call: .; cdr3_nt: TGTGCCAGCAGTTTTTTTGGGGTGGGTGACACTGAAGCTTTCTTT; cdr3_aa: CASSFFGVGDTEAFF
v_call: TRBV9; j_call: TRBJ2-7; clone_size: .; d_call: TRBD2; cdr3_nt: TGTGCCAGCAGCGTAGGCCTAGCGGAGAGCTCCTACGAGCAGTACTTC; cdr3_aa: CASSVGLAESSYEQYF
v_call: TRBV19; j_call: TRBJ1-1; clone_size: .; d_call: TRBD1; cdr3_nt: TGTGCCAGCATTCGTCCCGGGACAGGGATGAACACTGAAGCTTTCTTT; cdr3_aa: CASIRPGTGMNTEAFF
v_call: TRBV2; j_call: TRBJ1-5; clone_size: many; d_call: .; cdr3_nt: TGTGCCAGCAGTGAAGGGGGGGTCCGGCCCCAGCATTTT; cdr3_aa: CASSEGGVRPQHF
v_call: TRBV29-1; j_call: TRBJ2-7; clone_size: few; d_call: .; cdr3_nt: TGCAGCGTTGGTGGGAGTGGCGAGCAGTACTTC; cdr3_aa: CSVGGSGEQYF
v_call: TRBV6-1; j_call: TRBJ2-7; clone_size: .; d_call: .; cdr3_nt: TGTGCCAGCAGTGAAGCGGGGGCTAGCCGCGAGCAGTACTTC; cdr3_aa: CASSEAGASREQYF
v_call: TRBV10-3; j_call: TRBJ2-7; clone_size: few; d_call: TRBD1; cdr3_nt: TGTGCCATCAACCGGGACAGGGCCTACGAGCAGTACTTC; cdr3_aa: CAINRDRAYEQYF
v_call: TRBV4-1; j_call: TRBJ1-6; clone_size: .; d_call: TRBD1; cdr3_nt: TGCGCCAGCAGCCAAGAGAGGACAGGGGGCCTTAAACCCCTCCACTTT; cdr3_aa: CASSQERTGGLKPLHF
v_call: TRBV7-2; j_call: TRBJ2-5; clone_size: .; d_call: TRBD2; cdr3_nt: TGTGCCAGCAGCTTATCTCGCGGGAGGGCAGACACCCAGTACTTC; cdr3_aa: CASSLSRGRADTQYF
v_call: TRBV28; j_call: TRBJ1-2; clone_size: many; d_call: .; cdr3_nt: TGTGCCAGCACCCAAGGGGGGACCGAGAACTATGGCTACACCTTC; cdr3_aa: CASTQGGTENYGYTF
v_call: TRBV12-3/TRBV12-4; j_call: TRBJ1-1; clone_size: .; d_call: .; cdr3_nt: TGTGCCAGCAGTTTCCAGGGAGGAGCTGAAGCTTTCTTT; cdr3_aa: CASSFQGGAEAFF
v_call: TRBV28; j_call: TRBJ1-5; clone_size: .; d_call: .; cdr3_nt: TGTGCCGGAGGGGAACCGGGACGGCGAGGACAGCCCCAGCATTTT; cdr3_aa: CAGGEPGRRGQPQHF
v_call: TRBV29-1; j_call: TRBJ2-7; clone_size: few; d_call: .; cdr3_nt: TGCAGCGTTGGGAATGGACTTACATACGAGCAGTACTTC; cdr3_aa: CSVGNGLTYEQYF
v_call: TRBV6-1; j_call: TRBJ1-1; clone_size: .; d_call: TRBD1; cdr3_nt: TGTGCCAGCAGACGGGACAGGGAGAACACTGAAGCTTTCTTT; cdr3_aa: CASRRDRENTEAFF
v_call: TRBV12-3/TRBV12-4; j_call: TRBJ2-1; clone_size: .; d_call: TRBD2; cdr3_nt: TGTGCCAGCAGCCGGACTAGCGGGCTTTGGAATGAGCAGTTCTTC; cdr3_aa: CASSRTSGLWNEQFF
v_call: TRBV11-2; j_call: TRBJ2-7; clone_size: .; d_call: TRBD2; cdr3_nt: TGTGCCAGCAGCACCCGGGGCCTAGCGGGAGACTACGAGCAGTACTTC; cdr3_aa: CASSTRGLAGDYEQYF
v_call: TRBV12-3/TRBV12-4; j_call: TRBJ1-4; clone_size: many; d_call: TRBD1; cdr3_nt: TGTGCCAGCAACACCCGGGACAGGGGGCTTGCTAATGAAAAACTGTTTTTT; cdr3_aa: CASNTRDRGLANEKLFF
v_call: TRBV12-5; j_call: TRBJ2-7; clone_size: few; d_call: TRBD2; cdr3_nt: TGTGCTAGTGGTTTGGTAACTAGCGGGAGGACCTACGAGCAGTACTTC; cdr3_aa: CASGLVTSGRTYEQYF
v_call: TRBV5-6; j_call: TRBJ2-7; clone_size: .; d_call: .; cdr3_nt: TGTGCCAGCAGCCCCCGACAGGTCCGAACCTACGAGCAGTACTTC; cdr3_aa: CASSPRQVRTYEQYF
v_call: TRBV6-1; j_call: TRBJ1-1; clone_size: few; d_call: .; cdr3_nt: TGTGCCAGCACCGAGAGGTCGGGTGGGCCTGAAGCTTTCTTT; cdr3_aa: CASTERSGGPEAFF
v_call: TRBV19; j_call: TRBJ1-1; clone_size: .; d_call: .; cdr3_nt: TGTGCCAGTAGTACCTACATAGAGGCTTTCTTT; cdr3_aa: CASSTYIEAFF
v_call: TRBV28; j_call: TRBJ2-7; clone_size: many; d_call: TRBD1; cdr3_nt: TGTGCCAGCAGTTATAGCCCCAGGGGGCGCAACGAGCAGTACTTC; cdr3_aa: CASSYSPRGRNEQYF
v_call: TRBV2; j_call: TRBJ1-2; clone_size: many; d_call: TRBD1; cdr3_nt: TGTGCCAACCGGTCGGGACAGGGGGCGACTGGCTACACCTTC; cdr3_aa: CANRSGQGATGYTF
v_call: TRBV7-3; j_call: TRBJ1-2; clone_size: few; d_call: .; cdr3_nt: TGTGCCAGCAGCCCGGACGGCCTTAAGAGCGGCTACACCTTC; cdr3_aa: CASSPDGLKSGYTF